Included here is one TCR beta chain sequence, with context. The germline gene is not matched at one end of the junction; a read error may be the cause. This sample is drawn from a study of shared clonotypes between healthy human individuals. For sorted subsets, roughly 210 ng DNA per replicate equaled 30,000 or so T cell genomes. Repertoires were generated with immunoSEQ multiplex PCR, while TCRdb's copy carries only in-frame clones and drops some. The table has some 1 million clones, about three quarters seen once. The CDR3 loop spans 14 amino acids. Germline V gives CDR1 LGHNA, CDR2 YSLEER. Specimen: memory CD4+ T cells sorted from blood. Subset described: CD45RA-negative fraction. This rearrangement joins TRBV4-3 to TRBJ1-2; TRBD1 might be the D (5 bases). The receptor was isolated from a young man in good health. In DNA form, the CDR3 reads TGCGCCAGCAGCAACACACATATCGGGGCAGCGACGTACTTC. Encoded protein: CASSNTHIGAATYF.